This T cell receptor (beta chain) appears in the sequencing data of a study of T cell repertoires in cytomegalovirus infection. Study details: Indicated by public TCR beta signatures were CMV infection and matching HLA type.

Trimming stripped 1 base from V and 0 bases from J, with 6 bases between. CDR3 length equals 15 residues. Germline loops: CDR1 LNHDA, CDR2 SQIVND (reference sequence). TCRdb used MiXCR to reprocess the reads, holding one entry per CDR3 protein. There are under 250,000 distinct CDR3 sequences in the sample; about 12% occur only once, and 1.5% to 2% lies in the top ten. V gene TRBV19 combines with J gene TRBJ1-4; D is unclear. The clonotype was recovered from a human donor in good health (CMV status not recorded). Some clones in this sample may be carry-over from other donors' samples. Sequencing input: PBMCs. CDR3 in DNA: TGTGCCAGTAGTATAGTAGCAGCAACTAATGAAAAACTGTTTTTT. This gives the protein CASSIVAATNEKLFF.